The clone carrying this T cell receptor (beta chain) showed up just a few times. This sample also contains other DNA sequences that code for the same CDR3. The data stem from a study of cytomegalovirus exposure and HLA in healthy donors. PCR primers comprised 60 Vbeta and 13 Jbeta primers. Some clones are missing from TCRdb's copy, which holds only in-frame ones; the method was immunoSEQ multiplex PCR. Among 140,000 to 150,000 clones, 80% were seen once, and the ten largest hold about 4.4%. Trimming stripped 4 bases from V and 2 bases from J, with 9 bases between. CDR1 and CDR2 from the germline V gene are SGHTA and FQGNSA. CDR3 length: 13 amino acids.

Sequenced sample: PBMCs. The V call is TRBV7-2, the J call TRBJ2-7; perhaps TRBD1 as D (6 bases). The origin of this receptor is a man in his forties in good health and CMV-seronegative. The CDR3 sequence: CASSYRDTYEQYF. CDR3 sequence (DNA): TGTGCCAGCAGCTACCGGGACACCTACGAGCAGTACTTC.